These 18 T cell receptor beta chains originate from one sample sequenced in a study of T cells in Graves' hyperthyroidism and ophthalmopathy (dated by TCRdb to the late 2010s). To prepare the library, multiplex PCR was applied. Reads for this sample came from an Illumina HiSeq 2000. TCR beta CDR3 regions were amplified from RNA transcripts. For the first round of RT-PCR on the TCR CDR3, the HTBI primer set was used together with the Qiagen OneStep RT-PCR kit. The public reads were run again by TCRdb, first through fastp at Q25 and then through MiXCR, and only productive beta chains were kept. Rows matching on CDR3 protein sequence are summarized as one entry with the most common DNA and genes. Present in this sample are approximately 610,000 distinct CDR3 sequences, around 15% of which were seen just once. Around 4.5% of the sample is in the top ten clones. Sequenced input: blood. These receptors all stem from a woman between 40 and 50 years old with Graves' ophthalmopathy.

The table lists this clonotype with many counts. The J gene is TRBJ2-7, the V gene TRBV6-5, with 11 bases aligning to TRBD2. The V gene's germline CDR1 is MNHEY and CDR2 SVGAGI. The V segment lost 4 bases and the J segment 5 bases; nucleotides outside the gene matches: 4. The CDR3 is 14 amino acids. The CDR3 region is CASSSLAGDDEQYF. The DNA for the CDR3 is TGTGCCAGCAGTTCACTAGCGGGAGATGACGAGCAGTACTTC.

V usage is TRBV7-2 and J usage is TRBJ2-7; D is uncertain. Deletions cut 0 bases from V and 0 bases from J, with 12 bases between. This CDR3 has 16 residues. CDR1 is SGHTA, CDR2 FQGNSA, per germline. The CDR3 is CASSLAGFPTSYEQYF. CDR3 bases: TGTGCCAGCAGCTTAGCCGGGTTCCCAACCTCCTACGAGCAGTACTTC.

In this sample, this clonotype turned up many times. The CDR3 DNA sequence: TGTGCCAGCAGTTGGGACAGAGGCGTGGACACCGGGGAGCTGTTTTTT. This encodes CASSWDRGVDTGELFF. This sequence joins TRBV28 and TRBJ2-2, with TRBD1 matching 7 bases. CDR1 is MDHEN and CDR2 is SYDVKM in the germline V gene. J gave up 3 bases and V 4 bases, and 8 bases lay outside the gene matches. The CDR3 spans 16 residues.

At least ten counts were recorded for this clonotype. CDR3 DNA: TGTGCCAGCAGTTACAAGCGGGAGTCCTACGAGCAGTACTTC. Its protein is CASSYKRESYEQYF. The chain joins TRBV6-5 to TRBJ2-7, with 8 bases that match TRBD2. Germline V gene sequence: CDR1 MNHEY, CDR2 SVGAGI. The CDR3 is 14 amino acids. The ends lost 2 bases at V and 1 base at J; junction bases unmatched: 1.

This clonotype was found many times. This chain joins TRBV20-1 and TRBJ1-2; TRBD1 agrees at 9 bases. The V gene end was trimmed by 5 bases and the J gene end by 2 bases; junction bases not matched to a gene: 0. Germline CDR1 is DFQATT and CDR2 is SNEGSKA (reference sequence). This CDR3 contains 12 residues. CDR3 in DNA: TGCAGTGCTGGACAGGGGAACTATGGCTACACCTTC. Its translation: CSAGQGNYGYTF.

This clonotype was observed a handful of times. The J gene is TRBJ2-7, the V gene TRBV6-2 or TRBV6-3; 7 positions match TRBD2. V dropped 7 bases and J dropped 4; count of bases not matched to a gene: 7. Germline CDR1 reads MNHEY; CDR2 reads SVGEGT. CDR3 size: 13 residues. This CDR3 reads CASKRDLIYEQYF. The CDR3 DNA follows: TGTGCCAGCAAGCGGGACTTAATTTACGAGCAGTACTTC.

This clonotype was seen a handful of times. The chain uses TRBV28 and TRBJ2-7; TRBD2 aligns across 8 bases. Trimming at V came to 8 bases and at J to 7 bases, leaving 10 bases not matched to a gene. This CDR3 region has 13 residues. Germline CDR1 and CDR2: MDHEN and SYDVKM. Here the CDR3 reads CASRSGRGGEQYF. For the CDR3, the DNA is TGTGCCAGCCGGAGCGGGAGAGGAGGGGAGCAGTACTTC.

The chain employs TRBV15 and TRBJ1-5; the D is unclear. Trimming took 5 bases from V and 7 from J, leaving 12 bases between them. This CDR3 is 13 amino acids long. Germline V lookup: CDR1 LNHNV, CDR2 YYDKDF (reference sequence). This CDR3 is CATSGPVGQPQHF. DNA for the CDR3: TGTGCCACCAGCGGACCCGTCGGGCAGCCCCAGCATTTT.

The chain uses TRBV25-1 and TRBJ1-6; 8 positions agree with TRBD1. The CDR3 has 16 residues. V lost 5 bases, J lost 6 bases, and 9 bases stayed unmatched. Germline CDR1 and CDR2: MGHDK and SYGVNS. The DNA of the CDR3 is TGTGCCAGCAGTCTATCCCGGACAGGGCGTAATTCACCCCTCCACTTT. Protein sequence: CASSLSRTGRNSPLHF.

With respect to this clonotype: This may arise from a read error, as a much more abundant clone is one base away. The V gene is TRBV28, the J gene TRBJ2-5, with unresolved D. The CDR3 has 14 residues. V was clipped by 5 bases and J by 6 bases, with 16 bases between them. Germline V gene data show CDR1 as MDHEN and CDR2 as SYDVKM. CDR3 in amino acids: CASSPPQVWKTQYF. In DNA form, the CDR3 reads TGTGCCAGCAGTCCACCGCAGGTTTGGAAGACCCAGTACTTC.

The chain links TRBV28 to TRBJ1-5; 10 nucleotides match TRBD1. V was clipped by 10 bases and J by 4 bases; unmatched bases: 7. The CDR3 is made up of 14 amino acids. Germline assignment: CDR1 MDHEN and CDR2 SYDVKM. Here the CDR3 reads CATLRTGGNQPQHF. DNA of the CDR3: TGTGCCACCTTAAGGACAGGGGGTAATCAGCCCCAGCATTTT.

This clonotype was seen just once. The chain has TRBV27 and TRBJ1-2, with D perhaps matching TRBD1 (5 bases). With 11 bases removed from V and 8 bases from J, the gap between germline ends came to 21 bases. The CDR3 extends over 13 amino acids. The V gene's germline CDR1 is MNHEY and CDR2 SMNVEV (reference sequence). As DNA, the CDR3 is TGTGCCGGCGGGGGGAGAAGAAAGGCGGGCTACACCTTC. It translates to CAGGGRRKAGYTF.

The table lists this clonotype with many counts. As DNA, the CDR3 is TGTGCCAGCAGCCCAACCGGTGCTGATACGCAGTATTTT. It specifies CASSPTGADTQYF. J is TRBJ2-3 and V is TRBV7-9; D remains ambiguous. The CDR3 totals 13 residues. With 5 bases removed from V and 6 bases from J, the gap between germline ends came to 12 bases. Looked up from germline, CDR1 is SEHNR and CDR2 is FQNEAQ (reference sequence).

This clonotype occurred many times. This chain uses TRBV30 with TRBJ1-2; no clear D. CDR3 length: 12 residues. Between the trimmed V and J ends, which lost 4 bases and 7 bases, there was a span of 13 bases. CDR1 and CDR2 (germline): GTSNPN, SVGIG (reference sequence). The CDR3 DNA reads TGTGCCTGGACCACCGCCGGGTTTGGCTACACCTTC. It codes for CAWTTAGFGYTF. The full variable domain, rest sourced from reference TRBV30 and TRBJ1-2, is SQTIHQWPATLVQPVGSPLSLECTVEGTSNPNLYWYRQAAGRGLQLLFYSVGIGQISSEVPQNLSASRPQDRQFILSSKKLLLSDSGFYLCAWTTAGFGYTFGSGTRLTVV.

This clonotype was counted ten times or more. This chain links TRBV12-3 or TRBV12-4 with TRBJ1-1, with a tentative D call TRBD1 (6 bases). The CDR3 consists of 16 residues. The ends were cut back, 7 bases at V and 0 bases at J, with 18 bases in the middle. CDR3 in amino acids: CASIPRGAGMNTEAFF. The CDR3, as DNA: TGTGCCAGCATCCCCCGGGGGGCCGGAATGAACACTGAAGCTTTCTTT.

The sample holds many counts of this clonotype. This chain uses TRBV2 with TRBJ2-7, with D hard to call. V lost 3 bases to trimming and J lost 2 bases, with 2 bases between them. This CDR3 contains 11 residues. The germline gives CDR1 SNHLY, CDR2 FYNNEI. The DNA for the CDR3 is TGTGCCAGCAGTGAGACCTACGAGCAGTACTTC. This sequence encodes CASSETYEQYF.

A few counts support this clonotype. V usage is TRBV15 and J usage is TRBJ1-1; D remains ambiguous. V lost 1 base to trimming and J lost 7 bases, with 13 bases between them. CDR3 length equals 14 residues. Germline values: CDR1 LNHNV, CDR2 YYDKDF (reference sequence). The DNA of the CDR3 is TGTGCCACCAGCAGAGTTGCGACCTGGAGTGAAGCTTTCTTT. Amino acids: CATSRVATWSEAFF.

The V and J genes are TRBV2 and TRBJ1-1, with no clear D. There are 14 residues in the CDR3. The germline CDR1 and CDR2 sequences are SNHLY and FYNNEI. V lost 1 base, J lost 2 bases, and 8 bases lay in between. The CDR3: CASSEGTFNTEAFF. CDR3 nucleotides: TGTGCCAGCAGTGAAGGTACTTTTAACACTGAAGCTTTCTTT.